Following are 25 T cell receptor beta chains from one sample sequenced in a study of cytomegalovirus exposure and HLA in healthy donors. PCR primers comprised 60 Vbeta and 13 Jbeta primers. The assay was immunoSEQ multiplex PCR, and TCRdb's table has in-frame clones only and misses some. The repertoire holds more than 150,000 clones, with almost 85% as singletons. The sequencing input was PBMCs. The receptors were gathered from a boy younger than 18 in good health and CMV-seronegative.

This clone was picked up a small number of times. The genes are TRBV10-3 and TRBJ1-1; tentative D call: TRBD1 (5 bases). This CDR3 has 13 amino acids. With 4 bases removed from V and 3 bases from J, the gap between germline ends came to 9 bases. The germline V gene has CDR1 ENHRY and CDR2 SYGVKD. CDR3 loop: CAISVGGYTEAFF. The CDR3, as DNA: TGTGCCATCAGTGTCGGGGGGTACACTGAAGCTTTCTTT.

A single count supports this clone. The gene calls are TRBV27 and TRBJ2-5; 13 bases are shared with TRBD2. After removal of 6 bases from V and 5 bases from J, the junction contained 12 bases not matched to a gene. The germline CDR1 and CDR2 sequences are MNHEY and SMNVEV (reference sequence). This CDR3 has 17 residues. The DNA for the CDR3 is TGTGCCAGCAGCCAAACTAGCGGGAGGGCCCTCTTGGAGACCCAGTACTTC. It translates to CASSQTSGRALLETQYF.

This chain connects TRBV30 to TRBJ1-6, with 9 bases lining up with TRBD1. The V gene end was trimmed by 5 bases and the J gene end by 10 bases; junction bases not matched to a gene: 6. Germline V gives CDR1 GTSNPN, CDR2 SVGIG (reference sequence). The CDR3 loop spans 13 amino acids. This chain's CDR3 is CAWDGQGKSPLHF. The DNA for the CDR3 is TGTGCCTGGGACGGACAGGGGAAATCACCCCTCCACTTT.

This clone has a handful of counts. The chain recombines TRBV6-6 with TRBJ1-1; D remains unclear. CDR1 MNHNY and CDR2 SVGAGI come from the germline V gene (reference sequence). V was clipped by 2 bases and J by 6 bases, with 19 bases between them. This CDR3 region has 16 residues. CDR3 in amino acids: CASSYTPGRESAEAFF. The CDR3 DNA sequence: TGTGCCAGCAGTTACACCCCAGGCCGTGAGAGTGCTGAAGCTTTCTTT.

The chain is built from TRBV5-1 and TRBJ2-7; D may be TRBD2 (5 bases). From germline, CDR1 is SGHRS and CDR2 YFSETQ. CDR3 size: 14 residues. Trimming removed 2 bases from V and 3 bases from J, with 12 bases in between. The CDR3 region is CASSFGELVYEQYF. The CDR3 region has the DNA TGCGCCAGCAGCTTTGGGGAGTTGGTCTACGAGCAGTACTTC.

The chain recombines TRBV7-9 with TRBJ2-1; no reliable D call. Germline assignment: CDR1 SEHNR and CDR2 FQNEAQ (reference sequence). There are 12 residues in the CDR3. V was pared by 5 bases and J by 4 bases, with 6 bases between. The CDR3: CASSEQYNEQFF. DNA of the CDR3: TGTGCCAGCAGCGAACAGTACAATGAGCAGTTCTTC.

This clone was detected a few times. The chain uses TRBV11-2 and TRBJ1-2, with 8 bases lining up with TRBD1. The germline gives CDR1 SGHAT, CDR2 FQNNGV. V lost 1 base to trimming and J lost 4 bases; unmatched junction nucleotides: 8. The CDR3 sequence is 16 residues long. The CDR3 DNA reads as TGTGCCAGCAGCTTAGGTTCGGGGACAGGACCCTATGGCTACACCTTC. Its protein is CASSLGSGTGPYGYTF.

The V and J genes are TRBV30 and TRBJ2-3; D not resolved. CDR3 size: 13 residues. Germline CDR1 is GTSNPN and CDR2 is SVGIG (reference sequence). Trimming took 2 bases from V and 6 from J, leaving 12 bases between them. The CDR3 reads CAWSYLSSDTQYF. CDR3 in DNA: TGTGCCTGGAGTTACTTAAGTAGTGATACGCAGTATTTT.

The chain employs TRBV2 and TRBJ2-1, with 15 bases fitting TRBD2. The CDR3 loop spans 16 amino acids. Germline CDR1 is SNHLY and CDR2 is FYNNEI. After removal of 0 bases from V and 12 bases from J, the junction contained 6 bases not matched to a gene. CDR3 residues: CASSEARTSGGVWQFF. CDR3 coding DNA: TGTGCCAGCAGTGAAGCGCGGACTAGCGGGGGGGTTTGGCAGTTCTTC.

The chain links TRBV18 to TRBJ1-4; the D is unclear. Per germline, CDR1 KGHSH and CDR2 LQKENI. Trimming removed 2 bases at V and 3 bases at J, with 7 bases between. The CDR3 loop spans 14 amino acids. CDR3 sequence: CASSPWESNEKLFF. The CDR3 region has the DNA TGTGCCAGCTCACCATGGGAGTCTAATGAAAAACTGTTTTTT.

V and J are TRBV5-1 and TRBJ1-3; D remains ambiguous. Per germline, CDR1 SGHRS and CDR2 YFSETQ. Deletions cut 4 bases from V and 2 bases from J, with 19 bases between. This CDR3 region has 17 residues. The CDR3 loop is CASSIQRSAAPGNTIYF. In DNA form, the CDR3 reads TGCGCCAGCAGCATACAAAGATCTGCGGCGCCTGGAAACACCATATATTTT.

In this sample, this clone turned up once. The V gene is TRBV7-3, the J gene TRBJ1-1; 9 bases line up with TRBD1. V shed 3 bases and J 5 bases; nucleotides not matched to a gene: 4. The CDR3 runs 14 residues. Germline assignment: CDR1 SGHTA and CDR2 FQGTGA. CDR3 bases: TGTGCCAGCAGCTTCCTCGGGACAGGGACTGAAGCTTTCTTT. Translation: CASSFLGTGTEAFF. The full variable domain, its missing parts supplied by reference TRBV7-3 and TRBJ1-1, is GAGVSQTPSNKVTEKGKYVELRCDPISGHTALYWYRQSLGQGPEFLIYFQGTGAADDSGLPNDRFFAVRPEGSVSTLKIQRTERGDSAVYLCASSFLGTGTEAFFGQGTRLTVV.

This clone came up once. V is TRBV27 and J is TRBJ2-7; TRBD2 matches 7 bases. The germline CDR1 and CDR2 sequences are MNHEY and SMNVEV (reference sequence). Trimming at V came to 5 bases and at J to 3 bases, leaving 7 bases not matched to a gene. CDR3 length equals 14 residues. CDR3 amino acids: CASSAGTIGYEQYF. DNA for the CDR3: TGTGCCAGCAGTGCCGGGACTATAGGCTACGAGCAGTACTTC.

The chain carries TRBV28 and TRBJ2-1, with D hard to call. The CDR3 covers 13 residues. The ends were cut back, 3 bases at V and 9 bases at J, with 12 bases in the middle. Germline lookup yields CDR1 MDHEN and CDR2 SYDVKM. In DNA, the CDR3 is TGTGCCAGCAGTTTCCCAAAGTCCGGTGAGCAGTTCTTC. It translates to CASSFPKSGEQFF.

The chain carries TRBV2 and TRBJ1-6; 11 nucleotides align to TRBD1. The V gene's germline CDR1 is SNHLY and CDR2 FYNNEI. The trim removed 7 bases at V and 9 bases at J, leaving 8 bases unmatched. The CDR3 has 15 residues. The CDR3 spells CASKTGQGASSPLHF. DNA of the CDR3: TGTGCCAGCAAGACCGGACAGGGGGCAAGTTCACCCCTCCACTTT.

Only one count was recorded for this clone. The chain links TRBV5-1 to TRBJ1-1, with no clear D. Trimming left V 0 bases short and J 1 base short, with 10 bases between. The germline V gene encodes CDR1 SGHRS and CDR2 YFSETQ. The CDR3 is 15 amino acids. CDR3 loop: CASSLESPGNTEAFF. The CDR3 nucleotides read TGCGCCAGCAGCTTGGAGAGTCCAGGGAACACTGAAGCTTTCTTT.

The CDR3 nucleotides are TGTGCCAGCGTCGCCGGGACAGAAGCTTTCTTT. It encodes CASVAGTEAFF. The chain couples TRBV6-1 to TRBJ1-1; D perhaps matches TRBD1 (6 bases). The CDR3 has 11 amino acids. V lost 8 bases and J 8 bases, leaving 12 bases between the germline ends. Germline V gene sequence: CDR1 MNHNS, CDR2 SASEGT.

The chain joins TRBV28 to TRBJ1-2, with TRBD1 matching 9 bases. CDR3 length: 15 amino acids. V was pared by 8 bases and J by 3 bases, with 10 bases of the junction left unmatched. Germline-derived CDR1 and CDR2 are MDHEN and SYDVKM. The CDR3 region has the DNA TGTGCCAGCGCCCTTAAGGGACAGGGACACTATGGCTACACCTTC. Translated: CASALKGQGHYGYTF.

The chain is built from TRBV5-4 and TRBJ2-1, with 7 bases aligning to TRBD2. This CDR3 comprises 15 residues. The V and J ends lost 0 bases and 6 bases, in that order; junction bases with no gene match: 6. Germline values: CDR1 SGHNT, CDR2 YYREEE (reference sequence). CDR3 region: CASSLELSGPNEQFF. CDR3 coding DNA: TGTGCCAGCAGCTTGGAGCTTAGCGGGCCCAATGAGCAGTTCTTC.

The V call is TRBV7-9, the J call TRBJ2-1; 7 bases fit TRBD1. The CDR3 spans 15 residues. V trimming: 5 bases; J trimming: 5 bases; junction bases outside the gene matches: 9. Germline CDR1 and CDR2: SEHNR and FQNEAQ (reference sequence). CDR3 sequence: CASSLGGYRNNEQFF. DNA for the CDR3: TGTGCCAGCAGCCTAGGGGGCTACAGGAACAATGAGCAGTTCTTC. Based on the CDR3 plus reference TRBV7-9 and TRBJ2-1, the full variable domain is DTGVSQNPRHKITKRGQNVTFRCDPISEHNRLYWYRQTLGQGPEFLTYFQNEAQLEKSRLLSDRFSAERPKGSFSTLEIQRTEQGDSAMYLCASSLGGYRNNEQFFGPGTRLTVL.

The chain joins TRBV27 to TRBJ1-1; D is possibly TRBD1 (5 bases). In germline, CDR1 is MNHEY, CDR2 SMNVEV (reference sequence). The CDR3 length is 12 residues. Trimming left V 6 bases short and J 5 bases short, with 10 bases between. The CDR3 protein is CASRKSGTEAFF. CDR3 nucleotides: TGTGCCAGCAGGAAATCAGGGACTGAAGCTTTCTTT.

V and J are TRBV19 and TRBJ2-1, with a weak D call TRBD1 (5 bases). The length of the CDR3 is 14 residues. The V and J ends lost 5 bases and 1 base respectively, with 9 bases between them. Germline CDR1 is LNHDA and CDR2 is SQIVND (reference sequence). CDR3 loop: CASSYQGSYNEQFF. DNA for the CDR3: TGTGCCAGTAGTTATCAGGGTTCCTACAATGAGCAGTTCTTC.

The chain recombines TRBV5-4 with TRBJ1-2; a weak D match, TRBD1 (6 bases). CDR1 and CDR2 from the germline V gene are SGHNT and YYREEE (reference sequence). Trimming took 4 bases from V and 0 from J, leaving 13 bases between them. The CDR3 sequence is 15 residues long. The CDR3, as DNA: TGTGCCAGCAGCGCGGACAGATTCGCTAACTATGGCTACACCTTC. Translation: CASSADRFANYGYTF.

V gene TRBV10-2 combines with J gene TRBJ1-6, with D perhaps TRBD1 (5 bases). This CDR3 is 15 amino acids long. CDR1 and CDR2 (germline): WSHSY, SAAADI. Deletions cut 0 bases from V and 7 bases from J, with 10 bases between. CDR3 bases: TGCGCCAGCAGTGAGTCGGCGGCAGGGAATTCACCCCTCCACTTT. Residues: CASSESAAGNSPLHF.

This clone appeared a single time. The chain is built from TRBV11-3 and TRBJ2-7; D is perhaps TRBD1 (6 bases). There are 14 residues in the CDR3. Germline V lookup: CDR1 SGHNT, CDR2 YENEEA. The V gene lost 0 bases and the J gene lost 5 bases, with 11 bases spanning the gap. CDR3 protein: CASSLDGTMDEQYF. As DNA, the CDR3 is TGTGCCAGCAGCTTAGATGGGACAATGGACGAGCAGTACTTC.